Sequencing of this T cell receptor beta chain was carried out in a study of regulatory T cells in long-lasting Graves disease. The germline CDR1 and CDR2 sequences are GTSNPN and SVGIG (reference sequence). Trimming took off 1 base at V and 1 base at J, with 8 bases between the two ends. This CDR3 contains 14 residues. This clonotype was counted ten times or more. HTBI primers from iRepertoire and Arm-PCR of CDR3 regions yielded the TCR beta libraries. TCRdb re-derived calls from the multiplex PCR reads in MiXCR, one entry per CDR3 protein. The sample contains over 500,000 distinct CDR3 sequences, more than 15% of which appear only once. Described time point: newly diagnosed GD, antithyroid drugs for less than 3 months. TCR sequences were obtained from RNA taken from PBMCs. These data are also associated with another study on T cells in Graves' hyperthyroidism and ophthalmopathy. That source reports: The TCR CDR3 was amplified in a first-round RT-PCR using the HTBI primer set. Blood also held most thyroid clonotypes expanded beyond 0.001.

This chain joins TRBV30 and TRBJ1-5; no reliable D call. Sequenced material: peripheral blood mononuclear cells (PBMCs), taken at new diagnosis, from a patient treated with antithyroid drugs. The sequence was obtained from a young man with Graves disease. CDR3 region: CAWSADTSNQPQHF. The CDR3 DNA reads as TGTGCCTGGAGTGCTGACACGAGCAATCAGCCCCAGCATTTT.